One and the same sample provided the 23 T cell receptor beta chains below, sequenced in a study of OX40 agonist ivuxolimab in advanced cancers. Measured with immunoSEQ multiplex PCR; TCRdb has only the in-frame clones, and not every one. The data show 100,000 to 150,000 clones, 85% to 95% seen once. Sequenced here: CD4+ or CD8+ T cells sorted from blood, sampled in a trial of the OX40 agonist ivuxolimab. These receptors were collected from an adult with an advanced solid tumor such as melanoma, head and neck, liver or kidney cancer.

The J gene is TRBJ1-1, the V gene TRBV5-4; a weak D match, TRBD1 (6 bases). The CDR3 totals 17 residues. The germline gives CDR1 SGHNT, CDR2 YYREEE (reference sequence). V was clipped by 5 bases and J by 0 bases, with 20 bases between them. The CDR3 sequence: CASRKLRDIGVNTEAFF. Written as DNA, the CDR3 is TGTGCCAGCAGGAAATTAAGGGACATCGGCGTGAACACTGAAGCTTTCTTT.

The chain links TRBV27 to TRBJ2-7; 8 bases agree with TRBD2. V lost 3 bases and J lost 1; bases outside the gene matches: 5. The germline V gene encodes CDR1 MNHEY and CDR2 SMNVEV (reference sequence). The CDR3 loop spans 15 amino acids. In nucleotides, the CDR3 is TGTGCCAGCAGTTTTTTGAGCGGGAGATCCTACGAGCAGTACTTC. It encodes CASSFLSGRSYEQYF.

This rearrangement joins TRBV7-3 to TRBJ2-5; D is possibly TRBD1 or TRBD2 (5 bases each). This CDR3 contains 16 residues. V lost 5 bases, J lost 5 bases, and 21 bases lay in between. Germline CDR1 SGHTA, CDR2 FQGTGA. The CDR3 sequence: CASSPQGPPEGETQYF. Here the CDR3 DNA reads TGTGCCAGCAGCCCTCAGGGCCCCCCAGAGGGTGAGACCCAGTACTTC. The full variable domain, with the rest looked up from reference TRBV7-3 and TRBJ2-5, is GAGVSQTPSNKVTEKGKYVELRCDPISGHTALYWYRQSLGQGPEFLIYFQGTGAADDSGLPNDRFFAVRPEGSVSTLKIQRTERGDSAVYLCASSPQGPPEGETQYFGPGTRLLVL.

The rearrangement joins TRBV28 to TRBJ1-1; D is ambiguous. V was clipped by 10 bases and J by 1 base, with 13 bases between them. This CDR3 contains 13 residues. Germline V lookup: CDR1 MDHEN, CDR2 SYDVKM. The CDR3 sequence is CATLWAGNTEAFF. Here the CDR3 DNA reads TGTGCCACCCTCTGGGCGGGGAACACTGAAGCTTTCTTT.

The CDR3 region is CASSRSGGTYGYTF. CDR3 nucleotides: TGTGCCAGCAGCCGCTCAGGGGGGACCTATGGCTACACCTTC. The rearrangement links TRBV27 to TRBJ1-2; 7 nucleotides align to TRBD1. Germline-derived CDR1 and CDR2 are MNHEY and SMNVEV (reference sequence). CDR3 length: 14 amino acids. J lost 4 bases, V lost 6 bases, and 8 bases had no gene match.

The chain couples TRBV18 to TRBJ2-5, with D possibly TRBD2 on 6 matching bases. The V gene's germline CDR1 is KGHSH and CDR2 LQKENI. The CDR3 sequence is 15 residues long. V was cut by 5 bases and J by 1 base, with 14 bases left in between. Written as DNA, the CDR3 is TGTGCCAGCTCAGCAAGATTAGCGGCCCAAGAGACCCAGTACTTC. It yields the protein CASSARLAAQETQYF.

In this sample, this clone turned up once. This chain joins TRBV6-1 and TRBJ1-2; 7 nucleotides match TRBD1. Germline CDR1 is MNHNS and CDR2 is SASEGT. The V gene end was trimmed by 3 bases and the J gene end by 6 bases; junction bases not matched to a gene: 7. CDR3 length: 14 residues. Here the CDR3 DNA reads TGTGCCAGCAGTGACCATTTTACAGGGGATGGCTACACCTTC. Amino acids: CASSDHFTGDGYTF.

The V call is TRBV14, the J call TRBJ2-2, with D tentatively TRBD1 or TRBD2 (6 bases each). Between the trimmed V and J ends, which lost 5 bases and 5 bases, there was a span of 15 bases. The germline V gene has CDR1 SGHDN and CDR2 FVKESK. CDR3 length: 15 residues. DNA of the CDR3: TGTGCCAGCAGCTACGCGACAGGAGGGACCGGGGAGCTGTTTTTT. Translating it yields CASSYATGGTGELFF.

This chain joins TRBV13 and TRBJ2-2; D is unresolved. This CDR3 contains 14 residues. V was cut by 6 bases and J by 0 bases, with 8 bases left in between. Germline V gene sequence: CDR1 PRHDT, CDR2 FYEKMQ (reference sequence). The chain's CDR3 is CASRGLSNTGELFF. The CDR3 nucleotides read TGTGCCAGCAGGGGTCTCTCGAACACCGGGGAGCTGTTTTTT.

The chain couples TRBV25-1 to TRBJ1-4, with D unresolved. CDR3 length equals 15 residues. Germline assignment: CDR1 MGHDK and CDR2 SYGVNS. V lost 2 bases, J lost 0 bases, and 7 bases lay in between. The CDR3 nucleotides read TGTGCCAGCAGTGAAATAAAAACAACTAATGAAAAACTGTTTTTT. It is translated as CASSEIKTTNEKLFF.

There are a few counts of this clone. In the same sample, other DNA sequences code for this CDR3. The gene calls are TRBV18 and TRBJ1-5, with D perhaps matching TRBD1 (5 bases). CDR3 size: 13 residues. Trimming left V 3 bases short and J 5 bases short, with 8 bases between. From germline, CDR1 is KGHSH and CDR2 LQKENI. CDR3 sequence: CASSPGGDQPQHF. Here the CDR3 DNA reads TGTGCCAGCTCACCGGGGGGAGATCAGCCCCAGCATTTT.

This rearrangement joins TRBV28 to TRBJ1-2; the D gene is possibly TRBD1 (6 bases). Trimming shortened V by 6 bases and J by 5 bases, and 16 bases separated the two germline ends. The length of the CDR3 is 14 residues. Germline V gene data show CDR1 as MDHEN and CDR2 as SYDVKM. DNA for the CDR3: TGTGCCAGCAGCTCCGGGACATATTCATATGGCTACACCTTC. Amino acids: CASSSGTYSYGYTF.

The V gene is TRBV5-1, the J gene TRBJ2-2; TRBD1 matches at 10 bases. This CDR3 region has 16 residues. Per the germline V gene, CDR1 is SGHRS and CDR2 is YFSETQ. J was trimmed by 6 bases and V by 7 bases; bases with no gene match: 12. As DNA, the CDR3 is TGCGCCAGCTCCCTTGGACAGGGGGATACACCCGGGGAGCTGTTTTTT. Translated, it gives CASSLGQGDTPGELFF.

This rearrangement joins TRBV19 to TRBJ2-3, with TRBD1 as a possible D gene (5 bases). Trimming removed 5 bases from V and 0 bases from J, with 12 bases in between. Germline V lookup: CDR1 LNHDA, CDR2 SQIVND (reference sequence). CDR3 size: 15 residues. This chain's CDR3 is CASSQGGTSTDTQYF. The CDR3 DNA reads TGTGCCAGTAGTCAGGGCGGAACTAGCACAGATACGCAGTATTTT.

The chain links TRBV28 to TRBJ1-4, with D unresolved. Trimming stripped 3 bases from V and 1 base from J, with 12 bases between. Germline-derived CDR1 and CDR2 are MDHEN and SYDVKM. This CDR3 spans 16 amino acids. In DNA form, the CDR3 reads TGTGCCAGCAGTTTTGGTAGAACGGGAACTAATGAAAAACTGTTTTTT. Translation gives CASSFGRTGTNEKLFF.

In its sample, this clone was seen once. The chain recombines TRBV7-2 with TRBJ2-5, with a tentative D call TRBD1 (5 bases). The last part of the DNA fits TRBJ2-7 better; the J call may be wrong. Germline CDR1 is SGHTA and CDR2 is FQGNSA. This CDR3 spans 15 amino acids. CDR3 DNA: TGTGCCAGCAGCTTAGCGTGGGGCGCACAATACGAGCAGTACTTC. Encoded protein: CASSLAWGAQYEQYF.

The rearrangement joins TRBV15 to TRBJ1-1; D unclear. Germline CDR1 is LNHNV and CDR2 is YYDKDF (reference sequence). The CDR3 loop spans 14 amino acids. V lost 0 bases and J 7 bases, leaving 12 bases between the germline ends. The CDR3 DNA is TGTGCCACCAGCAGAGAAAGTGGGGAGGGTGAAGCTTTCTTT. It codes for CATSRESGEGEAFF.

This clone occurred once. This sequence joins TRBV19 and TRBJ2-7, with 7 bases matching TRBD1. Germline V CDR1 and CDR2: LNHDA, SQIVND (reference sequence). The V gene end was trimmed by 3 bases and the J gene end by 6 bases; junction bases not matched to a gene: 8. The CDR3 has 14 amino acids. The CDR3 DNA is TGTGCCAGTAGTATCCGAGACAGGGCCTCCGAGCAGTACTTC. Translated, it gives CASSIRDRASEQYF. Using reference TRBV19 and TRBJ2-7 for the parts outside the CDR3, the full variable domain is DGGITQSPKYLFRKEGQNVTLSCEQNLNHDAMYWYRQDPGQGLRLIYYSQIVNDFQKGDIAEGYSVSREKKESFPLTVTSAQKNPTAFYLCASSIRDRASEQYFGPGTRLTVT.

J is TRBJ2-7 and V is TRBV15, with 8 bases matching TRBD2. Losses at the gene ends were 0 bases for V and 5 bases for J; bases not matched to a gene: 6. From germline, CDR1 is LNHNV and CDR2 YYDKDF (reference sequence). This CDR3 is built from 15 residues. The CDR3: CATSRDPTSAHEQYF. In DNA, the CDR3 is TGTGCCACCAGCAGAGATCCGACTAGCGCCCACGAGCAGTACTTC.

This chain uses TRBV2 with TRBJ2-4; 13 bases fit TRBD2. Germline V lookup: CDR1 SNHLY, CDR2 FYNNEI. V shed 6 bases, J shed 8 bases, and the junction held 4 bases outside the gene matches. The CDR3 length is 14 residues. In DNA form, the CDR3 reads TGTGCCAGCAGGCAAGGACTAGCGGGGGACATTCAGTACTTC. As protein: CASRQGLAGDIQYF.

A few counts support this clone. The J gene is TRBJ2-5, the V gene TRBV7-2; 7 nucleotides align to TRBD2. The ends lost 6 bases at V and 1 base at J; junction bases unmatched: 2. The CDR3 runs to 13 residues. From germline, CDR1 is SGHTA and CDR2 FQGNSA. The CDR3 region is CASSLAAQETQYF. The CDR3 region has the DNA TGTGCCAGCAGTCTAGCGGCCCAAGAGACCCAGTACTTC.

The CDR3 region is CASSLLSYGGLSEQYF. The CDR3 DNA is TGTGCCAGCAGCTTACTTTCGTACGGGGGCCTCAGCGAGCAGTACTTC. The chain couples TRBV11-2 to TRBJ2-7, with D possibly called TRBD1 or TRBD2 (6 bases each). CDR3 length equals 16 residues. The germline CDR1 and CDR2 sequences are SGHAT and FQNNGV. V was trimmed by 2 bases and J by 6 bases, leaving 20 bases between them.

This clone was found once. The chain uses TRBV5-1 and TRBJ2-3, with 8 bases matching TRBD2. The ends lost 3 bases at V and 8 bases at J; junction bases unmatched: 17. The CDR3 sequence is 17 residues long. Germline assignment: CDR1 SGHRS and CDR2 YFSETQ. CDR3 nucleotides: TGCGCCAGCAGCTCGGGACCACCGGGACTAGGTGGAGGTACGCAGTATTTT. This gives the protein CASSSGPPGLGGGTQYF.